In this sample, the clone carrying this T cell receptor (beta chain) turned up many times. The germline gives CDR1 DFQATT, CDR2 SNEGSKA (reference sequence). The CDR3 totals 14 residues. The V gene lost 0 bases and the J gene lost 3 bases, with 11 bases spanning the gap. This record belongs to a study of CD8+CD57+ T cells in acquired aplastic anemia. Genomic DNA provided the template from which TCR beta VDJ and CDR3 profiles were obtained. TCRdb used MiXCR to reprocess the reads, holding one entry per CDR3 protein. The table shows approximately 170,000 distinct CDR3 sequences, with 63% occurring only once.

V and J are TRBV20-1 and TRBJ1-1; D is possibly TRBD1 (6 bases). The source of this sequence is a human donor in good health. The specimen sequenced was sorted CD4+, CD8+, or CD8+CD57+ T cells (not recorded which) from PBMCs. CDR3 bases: TGCAGTGCTAGAGATGGGAGGGGGGACACTGAAGCTTTCTTT. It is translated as CSARDGRGDTEAFF.